This TCR beta chain was documented in a study of cytomegalovirus exposure and HLA in healthy donors. PCR primers comprised 60 Vbeta and 13 Jbeta primers. The method was immunoSEQ multiplex PCR; TCRdb's version includes in-frame clones alone and lacks a portion of them. The sample includes more than 110,000 clones, roughly three quarters of them seen just once. CDR1 is SGHVS, CDR2 FNYEAQ, per germline. V was clipped by 5 bases and J by 2 bases, with 10 bases between them. The CDR3 has 13 residues. The sequenced sample consisted of PBMCs. The TCR sequence derives from a man aged 18 to 30 in good health and CMV-seronegative. The V call is TRBV7-6, the J call TRBJ2-7; no reliable D call. CDR3 DNA: TGTGCCAGCAGCCCAGGAATTGCCTACGAGCAGTACTTC. Translating it yields CASSPGIAYEQYF.